These 23 T cell receptor beta chains share one sample of origin, sequenced in a study of control samples from healthy donors and cancer patients. Libraries were prepared by immunoSEQ multiplex PCR; TCRdb keeps only in-frame clonotypes and omits some of them. This table holds tens of thousands of clones, over 85% found once. The sample consisted of blood. The receptors derive from a man in his forties or fifties in good health.

The rearrangement links TRBV15 to TRBJ2-2, with TRBD2 identical over 8 bases. Trimming cost V 4 bases and J 3 bases; bases outside gene matches: 4. Germline lookup yields CDR1 LNHNV and CDR2 YYDKDF (reference sequence). This CDR3 region has 15 residues. DNA for the CDR3: TGTGCCACCAGCATCAGCGGGGGCGACACCGGGGAGCTGTTTTTT. Residues: CATSISGGDTGELFF.

This chain uses TRBV7-2 with TRBJ1-1; D is unresolved. The V end was cut by 2 bases, the J end by 5 bases, with 6 bases between. The CDR3 has 12 amino acids. CDR1 is SGHTA, CDR2 FQGNSA, per germline. The CDR3 nucleotides read TGTGCCAGCAGCTTATGGGGTACTGAAGCTTTCTTT. This gives the protein CASSLWGTEAFF.

V is TRBV14 and J is TRBJ2-1, with 8 bases lining up with TRBD1. CDR3 length equals 18 residues. Germline-derived CDR1 and CDR2 are SGHDN and FVKESK. Trimming at V came to 4 bases and at J to 9 bases, leaving 20 bases not matched to a gene. CDR3 nucleotide sequence: TGTGCCAGCAGCCTTCTCGTAGGTCAACGGACAGGGAGCGGTGAGCAGTTCTTC. Amino acid sequence: CASSLLVGQRTGSGEQFF.

The J gene is TRBJ2-3, the V gene TRBV27; D remains ambiguous. Germline V gene lookup returns CDR1 MNHEY and CDR2 SMNVEV (reference sequence). V lost 0 bases to trimming and J lost 6 bases, with 7 bases between them. CDR3 size: 13 residues. CDR3 in amino acids: CASSLSNLDTQYF. CDR3 nucleotide sequence: TGTGCCAGCAGTTTATCGAACCTGGATACGCAGTATTTT.

The rearrangement uses TRBV11-2 and TRBJ2-5, with TRBD2 identical over 9 bases. V lost 5 bases, J lost 0 bases, and 4 bases stayed unmatched. CDR3 size: 15 residues. CDR1 SGHAT and CDR2 FQNNGV come from the germline V gene. The CDR3 sequence: CASSPGLANQETQYF. The CDR3 bases are TGTGCCAGCAGCCCAGGACTAGCGAACCAAGAGACCCAGTACTTC.

The rearrangement joins TRBV2 to TRBJ1-2; weak D call: TRBD1 (5 bases). The CDR3 spans 13 residues. Trimming removed 4 bases at V and 7 bases at J, with 13 bases between. CDR1 is SNHLY and CDR2 is FYNNEI in the germline V gene. The CDR3 reads CASSGRQGSGYTF. CDR3 nucleotide sequence: TGTGCCAGCAGTGGGCGGCAGGGTAGTGGCTACACCTTC. The full variable domain, in which reference TRBV2 and TRBJ1-2 provide the parts outside the CDR3, is EPEVTQTPSHQVTQMGQEVILRCVPISNHLYFYWYRQILGQKVEFLVSFYNNEISEKSEIFDDQFSVERPDGSNFTLKIRSTKLEDSAMYFCASSGRQGSGYTFGSGTRLTVV.

V gene TRBV21-1 combines with J gene TRBJ1-1. TRBV21-1 is marked as a pseudogene. The CDR3 consists of 9 residues. CDR3 residues: CASSIEAFF. CDR3 DNA: TGTGCCAGCAGCATAGAAGCTTTCTTT.

V and J are TRBV6-1 and TRBJ2-3; 8 positions match TRBD2. Unmatched junction bases numbered 3, after V lost 3 bases and J lost 1 base. The CDR3 spans 15 residues. From germline, CDR1 is MNHNS and CDR2 SASEGT. The CDR3 here is CASSERRGGTDTQYF. CDR3 in DNA: TGTGCCAGCAGTGAGAGGCGGGGGGGCACAGATACGCAGTATTTT.

The chain is built from TRBV6-1 and TRBJ1-5, with D possibly TRBD1 on 5 matching bases. Germline lookup yields CDR1 MNHNS and CDR2 SASEGT. Trimming removed 2 bases from V and 2 bases from J, with 10 bases in between. There are 15 residues in the CDR3. In nucleotides, the CDR3 is TGTGCCAGCAGTGAATCCCAGGGTGGCAATCAGCCCCAGCATTTT. Protein sequence: CASSESQGGNQPQHF.

The chain has TRBV10-3 and TRBJ2-7, with TRBD1 as a possible D gene (6 bases). The CDR3 consists of 14 residues. Germline CDR1 is ENHRY and CDR2 is SYGVKD. Trimming cost V 7 bases and J 1 base, with 14 bases left between them. The CDR3 is CAINPGTTSYEQYF. Here the CDR3 DNA reads TGTGCCATCAACCCCGGGACAACTTCCTACGAGCAGTACTTC.

This chain joins TRBV30 and TRBJ1-1, with 9 bases identical to TRBD1. This CDR3 has 13 amino acids. Germline CDR1 reads GTSNPN; CDR2 reads SVGIG (reference sequence). The V and J ends lost 5 bases and 3 bases, in that order; junction bases with no gene match: 4. CDR3 DNA: TGTGCCTGGGGGGGACAGGGCGACACTGAAGCTTTCTTT. Amino acid sequence: CAWGGQGDTEAFF. Looking up the rest from reference TRBV30 and TRBJ1-1 gives the full variable domain: SQTIHQWPATLVQPVGSPLSLECTVEGTSNPNLYWYRQAAGRGLQLLFYSVGIGQISSEVPQNLSASRPQDRQFILSSKKLLLSDSGFYLCAWGGQGDTEAFFGQGTRLTVV.

This chain uses TRBV9 with TRBJ2-6; D is undetermined. Germline CDR1 and CDR2: SGDLS and YYNGEE. V dropped 1 base and J dropped 4 bases, with 6 bases sitting between them. The CDR3 length is 14 residues. CDR3: CASSVPNGANVLTF. For the CDR3, the DNA is TGTGCCAGCAGCGTACCTAACGGGGCCAACGTCCTGACTTTC.

This clone was seen a few times. This CDR3 is CASSQDGWVTYTGELFF. DNA for the CDR3: TGTGCCAGCAGCCAAGACGGGTGGGTGACCTACACCGGGGAGCTGTTTTTT. The chain couples TRBV14 to TRBJ2-2, with D unresolved. From germline, CDR1 is SGHDN and CDR2 FVKESK. V lost 0 bases and J 3 bases, leaving 14 bases between the germline ends. The CDR3 spans 17 residues.

The chain has TRBV30 and TRBJ2-1, with 7 bases matching TRBD1. V lost 0 bases to trimming and J lost 7 bases; unmatched junction nucleotides: 6. Germline CDR1 is GTSNPN and CDR2 is SVGIG (reference sequence). This CDR3 comprises 14 residues. CDR3 region: CAWSVQAGGNEQFF. Here the CDR3 DNA reads TGTGCCTGGAGTGTACAGGCAGGGGGAAATGAGCAGTTCTTC.

The rearrangement links TRBV30 to TRBJ1-1; weak D call: TRBD1 (6 bases). There are 14 residues in the CDR3. The germline V gene has CDR1 GTSNPN and CDR2 SVGIG (reference sequence). Trimming shortened V by 3 bases and J by 0 bases, and 11 bases separated the two germline ends. Here the CDR3 reads CAWSQGLLNTEAFF. DNA for the CDR3: TGTGCCTGGAGCCAGGGGCTACTGAACACTGAAGCTTTCTTT.

The J gene is TRBJ1-1, the V gene TRBV5-1, with D possibly TRBD1 on 6 matching bases. The CDR3 loop spans 14 amino acids. The germline CDR1 and CDR2 sequences are SGHRS and YFSETQ. With 4 bases removed from V and 1 base from J, the gap between germline ends came to 11 bases. Here the CDR3 DNA reads TGCGCCAGCAGCCGCGGGGGGGCGAACACTGAAGCTTTCTTT. Translating gives CASSRGGANTEAFF. Based on the CDR3 plus reference TRBV5-1 and TRBJ1-1, the full variable domain is KAGVTQTPRYLIKTRGQQVTLSCSPISGHRSVSWYQQTPGQGLQFLFEYFSETQRNKGNFPGRFSGRQFSNSRSEMNVSTLELGDSALYLCASSRGGANTEAFFGQGTRLTVV.

This clone was seen more than once but under ten times. The chain has TRBV29-1 and TRBJ1-1; D is undetermined. V shed 4 bases and J shed 7 bases, with 10 bases lying between them. From germline, CDR1 is SQVTM and CDR2 ANQGSEA. The CDR3 spans 11 residues. The CDR3 loop reads CSVGKAHEAFF. DNA of the CDR3: TGCAGCGTTGGTAAGGCCCATGAAGCTTTCTTT. The whole variable domain, filled in from reference TRBV29-1 and TRBJ1-1, reads SAVISQKPSRDICQRGTSLTIQCQVDSQVTMMFWYRQQPGQSLTLIATANQGSEATYESGFVIDKFPISRPNLTFSTLTVSNMSPEDSSIYLCSVGKAHEAFFGQGTRLTVV.

The chain has TRBV25-1 and TRBJ2-3, with TRBD2 as a possible D gene (5 bases). V was clipped by 0 bases and J by 6 bases, with 10 bases between them. This CDR3 comprises 14 residues. The germline CDR1 and CDR2 sequences are MGHDK and SYGVNS. CDR3 sequence: CASSEYTGGDTQYF. The CDR3 DNA reads as TGTGCCAGCAGTGAATATACGGGCGGGGATACGCAGTATTTT.

The V and J genes are TRBV7-9 and TRBJ2-5; 8 bases are shared with TRBD2. The germline V gene encodes CDR1 SEHNR and CDR2 FQNEAQ (reference sequence). This CDR3 contains 18 residues. J gave up 5 bases and V 0 bases, and 14 bases lay outside the gene matches. The CDR3 nucleotides read TGTGCCAGCAGCTTAGCTCGAGCGGGAGCGGGTGTGGGGGAGACCCAGTACTTC. This codes for CASSLARAGAGVGETQYF.

This chain links TRBV28 with TRBJ1-6, with a tentative D call TRBD1 (5 bases). V was trimmed by 3 bases and J by 5 bases, leaving 11 bases between them. The germline gives CDR1 MDHEN, CDR2 SYDVKM. This CDR3 contains 15 residues. The CDR3 reads CASSLGVLDNSPLHF. For the CDR3, the DNA is TGTGCCAGCAGTTTGGGGGTATTGGATAATTCACCCCTCCACTTT. Complete variable domain (other parts from reference TRBV28 and TRBJ1-6): DVKVTQSSRYLVKRTGEKVFLECVQDMDHENMFWYRQDPGLGLRLIYFSYDVKMKEKGDIPEGYSVSREKKERFSLILESASTNQTSMYLCASSLGVLDNSPLHFGNGTRLTVT.

The V call is TRBV5-1, the J call TRBJ2-7; 12 bases line up with TRBD1. Germline CDR1 SGHRS, CDR2 YFSETQ. The CDR3 is 15 residues long. The V gene end was trimmed by 6 bases and the J gene end by 6 bases; junction bases not matched to a gene: 10. CDR3 nucleotides: TGCGCCAGCACAGGGGAAGGGACAGGGGGCTCCGAGCAGTACTTC. Its protein is CASTGEGTGGSEQYF.

The chain joins TRBV18 to TRBJ1-1; unclear D gene. This CDR3 has 14 residues. In germline, CDR1 is KGHSH, CDR2 LQKENI. Between the trimmed V and J ends, which lost 1 base and 1 base, there was a span of 7 bases. In DNA, the CDR3 is TGTGCCAGCTCACCACTGGGCAAGAACACTGAAGCTTTCTTT. Translation gives CASSPLGKNTEAFF.

The chain is built from TRBV11-2 and TRBJ2-3, with D maybe TRBD2 (6 bases). This CDR3 contains 17 residues. Per germline, CDR1 SGHAT and CDR2 FQNNGV. Trimming cost V 5 bases and J 2 bases, with 20 bases left between them. CDR3 coding DNA: TGTGCCAGCAGCCCCGGAGCGCGGGGATTTTACACAGATACGCAGTATTTT. Translating it yields CASSPGARGFYTDTQYF.